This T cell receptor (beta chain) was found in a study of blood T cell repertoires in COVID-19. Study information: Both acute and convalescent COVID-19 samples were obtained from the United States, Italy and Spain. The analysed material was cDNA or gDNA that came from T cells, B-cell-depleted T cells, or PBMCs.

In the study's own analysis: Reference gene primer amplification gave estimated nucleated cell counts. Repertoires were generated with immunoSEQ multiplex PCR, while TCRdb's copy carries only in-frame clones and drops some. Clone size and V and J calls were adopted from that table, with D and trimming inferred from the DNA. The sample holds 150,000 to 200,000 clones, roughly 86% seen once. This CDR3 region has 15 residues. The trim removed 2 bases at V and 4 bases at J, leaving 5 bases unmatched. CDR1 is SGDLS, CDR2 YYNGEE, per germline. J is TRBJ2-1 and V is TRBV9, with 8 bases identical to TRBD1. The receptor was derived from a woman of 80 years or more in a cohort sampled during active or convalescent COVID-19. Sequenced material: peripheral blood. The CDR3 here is CASSVPGGPYNEQFF. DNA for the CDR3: TGTGCCAGCAGCGTCCCAGGGGGCCCTTACAATGAGCAGTTCTTC.